This entry concerns a single T cell receptor beta chain. Its target is not known. From the 5' RACE reads, TCRdb called clonotypes with MiXCR, one entry per CDR3 protein. The sample lists a few hundred thousand distinct CDR3 sequences, about 17% occurring once. The source of the sample is a study of T-cell memory formation after mild COVID-19. The overall study: TCR clusters largely stayed donor specific. Findings of the study overall: CD4+ contracting clones were found mainly in CM and EM, and CD8+ ones in EMRA. Proof of SARS-CoV-2 specificity was absent for the second-wave clones that crested on day 37.

This CDR3 has 17 residues. Germline values: CDR1 SGHTA, CDR2 FQGNSA. The V end was cut by 1 base, the J end by 0 bases, with 13 bases between. The TCR was taken from a man between 18 and 29 years old who had mild COVID-19 (a few samples of this study predate the infection). Cell type and time point are not known. The chain uses TRBV7-2 and TRBJ2-4; maybe TRBD2 (5 bases). Sequencing input: PBMCs or a T cell subset sorted from them (not recorded which). Written as DNA, the CDR3 is TGTGCCAGCAGCTTAGTCTCGGGGTGGGGAGCCAAAAACATTCAGTACTTC. Protein product: CASSLVSGWGAKNIQYF.